The T cell receptor beta chain under discussion was sequenced for a study of shared clonotypes between healthy human individuals. The wider study: Sampling drew on donors who were a couple of women and a few men aged 18 to 49. Study results and caveats: Some clonotypes were shared by all four sorted-subset donors, while others were not shared. The non-shared ones had lower generation probabilities than the shared ones. Limited genetic and exposure-history diversity came from having few donors.

V was cut by 2 bases and J by 3 bases, with 16 bases left in between. Germline V CDR1 and CDR2: SQVTM, ANQGSEA. This CDR3 is 15 amino acids long. For sorted subsets, about 190 ng DNA per replicate equaled about 31,000 T cell genomes. The protocol was immunoSEQ multiplex PCR, while the TCRdb copy is restricted to in-frame clones and leaves out a portion. The table shows roughly 2,000,000 clones, with roughly 95% occurring only once. Terminally differentiated effector memory CD45RA+ cells were excluded by CCR7 positive selection of CD45RO-negative cells. Worth noting for this clone: Its antigen is currently unknown.

This TCR was recovered from a man aged 18 to 35 in good health. Some clones in this sample may be carry-over from other donors' samples. This rearrangement joins TRBV29-1 to TRBJ1-2; D uncertain. The source material was naive CD8+ T cells from PBMCs. Written as DNA, the CDR3 is TGCAGCGTTGAAAGGTACGGGGAGGAGGACTATGGCTACACCTTC. It yields the protein CSVERYGEEDYGYTF.